The clone carrying this T cell receptor (beta chain) was counted between two and nine times. The antigen is unknown. Every isolated RNA sample was fully reverse transcribed, so sequencing captured expressed TCRB transcripts. Clones were read by immunoSEQ multiplex PCR, and TCRdb kept only the in-frame ones, dropping some. The sample gives more than 100,000 clones, roughly 28% of which show up once; 0.5% to 0.6% is in the top ten. The sample comes from a study of beta chain features in type 1 diabetes. Whole-study findings and limits: Researchers report that Type 1 diabetes patients had moderately but significantly shorter TCRB CDR3s across all four CD4+ subsets. Within the patient group, naive, central memory and Treg TCRB repertoires appeared more similar to each other than within healthy donors. These data did not resolve whether HLA type affects TCRB rearrangement.

V dropped 2 bases and J dropped 4 bases, with 17 bases sitting between them. Germline CDR1 reads MNHNY; CDR2 reads SVGAGI (reference sequence). This CDR3 contains 16 residues. Sequenced material: central memory CD4+ T cells from blood. This clonotype was obtained from a young woman with type 1 diabetes. The rearrangement uses TRBV6-6 and TRBJ1-1; maybe TRBD1 (6 bases). The CDR3 is CASSYPTGQGSTEAFF. CDR3 coding DNA: TGTGCCAGCAGTTACCCCACAGGCCAGGGGAGCACTGAAGCTTTCTTT.